What follows is one T cell receptor (beta chain) and its context. Original methodology: Amplifying reference gene primers gave estimates of nucleated cell counts. Sequencing was performed with immunoSEQ multiplex PCR; in TCRdb, only in-frame clones are kept and a portion is missing. V, J and clone size are those of that table, while D and trimming were read from the DNA. This sample has about 230,000 clones, with approximately 86% found just once. It was during active infection that Seattle patients were enrolled and then longitudinally followed. The data originate from a study of blood T cell repertoires in COVID-19. Study-level information: Samples representing acute and convalescent COVID-19 were sourced from the United States, Italy and Spain. The analysed material was cDNA or gDNA that came from T cells, B-cell-depleted T cells, or PBMCs.

The CDR3 runs 13 residues. Germline V gives CDR1 SGHTA, CDR2 FQGNSA. V was pared by 5 bases and J by 2 bases, with 9 bases between. V usage is TRBV7-2 and J usage is TRBJ1-2, with a possible D match to TRBD1 (6 bases). The clonotype was recovered from a woman aged 25 to 39 with COVID-19, enrolled during active disease. The sequencing input was peripheral blood. CDR3 sequence: CASSPQGNYGYTF. The CDR3 coding sequence is TGTGCCAGCAGCCCACAGGGAAACTATGGCTACACCTTC.